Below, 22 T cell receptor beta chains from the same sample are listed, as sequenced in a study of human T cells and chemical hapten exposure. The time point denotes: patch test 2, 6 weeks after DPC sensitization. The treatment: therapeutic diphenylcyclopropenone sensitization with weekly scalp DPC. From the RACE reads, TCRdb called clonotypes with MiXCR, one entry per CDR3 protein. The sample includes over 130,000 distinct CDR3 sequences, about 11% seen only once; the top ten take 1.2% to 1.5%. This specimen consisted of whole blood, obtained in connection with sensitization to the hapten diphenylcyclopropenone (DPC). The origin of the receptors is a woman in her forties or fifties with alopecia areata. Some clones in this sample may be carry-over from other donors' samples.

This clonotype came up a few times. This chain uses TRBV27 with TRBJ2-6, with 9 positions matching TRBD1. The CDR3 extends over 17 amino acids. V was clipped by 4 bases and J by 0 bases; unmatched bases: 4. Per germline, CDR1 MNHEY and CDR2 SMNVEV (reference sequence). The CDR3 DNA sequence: TGTGCCAGCAGTTCAACAGGGGGCCTCTCTGGGGCCAACGTCCTGACTTTC. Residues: CASSSTGGLSGANVLTF. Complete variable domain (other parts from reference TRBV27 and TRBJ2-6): EAQVTQNPRYLITVTGKKLTVTCSQNMNHEYMSWYRQDPGLGLRQIYYSMNVEVTDKGDVPEGYKVSRKEKRNFPLILESPSPNQTSLYFCASSSTGGLSGANVLTFGAGSRLTVL.

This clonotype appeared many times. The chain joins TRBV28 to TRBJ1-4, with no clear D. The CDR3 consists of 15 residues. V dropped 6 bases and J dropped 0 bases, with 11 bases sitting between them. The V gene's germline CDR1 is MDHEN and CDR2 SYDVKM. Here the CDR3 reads CASSLPGATNEKLFF. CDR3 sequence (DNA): TGTGCCAGCAGCTTACCGGGTGCAACTAATGAAAAACTGTTTTTT.

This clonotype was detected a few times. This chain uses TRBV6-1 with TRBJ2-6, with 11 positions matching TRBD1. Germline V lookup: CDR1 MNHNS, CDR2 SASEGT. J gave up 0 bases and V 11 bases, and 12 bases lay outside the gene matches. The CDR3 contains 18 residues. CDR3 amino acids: CACSPGQGVTSGANVLTF. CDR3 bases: TGTGCCTGCTCTCCGGGACAGGGGGTTACCTCTGGGGCCAACGTCCTGACTTTC.

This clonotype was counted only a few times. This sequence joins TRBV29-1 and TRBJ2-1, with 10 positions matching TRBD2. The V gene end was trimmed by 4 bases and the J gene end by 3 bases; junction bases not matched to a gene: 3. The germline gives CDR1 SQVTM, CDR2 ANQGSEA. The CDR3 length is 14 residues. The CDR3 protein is CSVGLAGLYNEQFF. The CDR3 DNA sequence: TGCAGCGTTGGACTAGCGGGCCTCTACAATGAGCAGTTCTTC.

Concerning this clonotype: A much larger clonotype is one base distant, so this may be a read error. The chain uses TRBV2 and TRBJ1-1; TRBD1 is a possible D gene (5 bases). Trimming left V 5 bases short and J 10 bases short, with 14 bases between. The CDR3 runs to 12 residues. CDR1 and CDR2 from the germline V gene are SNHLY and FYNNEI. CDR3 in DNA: TGTGCCAGCAGTTCACGACAGTCGGGAGCTTTCTTT. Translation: CASSSRQSGAFF.

The CDR3, as DNA: TGTGCCAGCAGCCGAGCCCCCACTAGCGGGAGGTCCTACAATGAGCAGTTCTTC. Translated: CASSRAPTSGRSYNEQFF. The chain recombines TRBV11-2 with TRBJ2-1; TRBD2 matches at 12 bases. Trimming took 5 bases from V and 1 from J; bases not matched to a gene: 9. There are 18 residues in the CDR3. CDR1 SGHAT and CDR2 FQNNGV come from the germline V gene.

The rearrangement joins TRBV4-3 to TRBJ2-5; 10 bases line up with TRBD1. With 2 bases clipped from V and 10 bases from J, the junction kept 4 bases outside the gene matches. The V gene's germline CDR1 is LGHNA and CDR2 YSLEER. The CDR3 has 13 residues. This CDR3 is CASSQLGQGSQYF. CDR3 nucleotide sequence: TGCGCCAGCAGCCAACTGGGACAGGGGAGCCAGTACTTC.

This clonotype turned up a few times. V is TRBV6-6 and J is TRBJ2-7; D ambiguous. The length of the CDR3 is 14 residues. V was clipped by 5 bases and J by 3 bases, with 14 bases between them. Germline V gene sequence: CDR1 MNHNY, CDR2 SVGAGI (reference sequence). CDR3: CASSPLGPHYEQYF. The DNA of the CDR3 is TGTGCCAGCAGTCCCCTAGGGCCCCACTACGAGCAGTACTTC.

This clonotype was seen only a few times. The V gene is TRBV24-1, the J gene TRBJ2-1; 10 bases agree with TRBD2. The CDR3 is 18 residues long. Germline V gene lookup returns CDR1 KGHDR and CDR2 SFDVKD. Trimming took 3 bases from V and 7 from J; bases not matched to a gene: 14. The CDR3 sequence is CATSDQQGLAGAGNEQFF. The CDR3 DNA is TGTGCCACCAGTGATCAGCAAGGGCTAGCGGGAGCGGGGAATGAGCAGTTCTTC.

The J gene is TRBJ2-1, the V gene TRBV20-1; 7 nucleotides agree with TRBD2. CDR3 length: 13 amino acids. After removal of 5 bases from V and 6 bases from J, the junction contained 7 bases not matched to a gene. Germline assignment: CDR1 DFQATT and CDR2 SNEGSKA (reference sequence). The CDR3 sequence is CSAGRTRANEQFF. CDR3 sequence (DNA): TGCAGTGCTGGACGGACTAGAGCCAATGAGCAGTTCTTC.

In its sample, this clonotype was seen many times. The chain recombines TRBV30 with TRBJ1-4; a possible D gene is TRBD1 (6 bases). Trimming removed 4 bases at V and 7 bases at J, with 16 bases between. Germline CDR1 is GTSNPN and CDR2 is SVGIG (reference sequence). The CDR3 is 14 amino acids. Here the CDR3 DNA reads TGTGCCTGGACCGCCCCAGGGGAAGGTGAAAAACTGTTTTTT. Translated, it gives CAWTAPGEGEKLFF.

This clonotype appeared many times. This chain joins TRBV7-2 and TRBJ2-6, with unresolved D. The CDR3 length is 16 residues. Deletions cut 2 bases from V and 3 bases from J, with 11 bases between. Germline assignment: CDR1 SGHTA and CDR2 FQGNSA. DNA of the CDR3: TGTGCCAGCAGCTTAAGGCGCTTAGGTGGGGCCAACGTCCTGACTTTC. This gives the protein CASSLRRLGGANVLTF.

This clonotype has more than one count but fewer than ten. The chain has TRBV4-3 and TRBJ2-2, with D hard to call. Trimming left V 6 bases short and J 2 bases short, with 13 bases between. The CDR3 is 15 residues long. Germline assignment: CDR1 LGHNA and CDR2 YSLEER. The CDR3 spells CASSRAGENTGELFF. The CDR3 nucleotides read TGCGCCAGCAGTCGTGCAGGAGAAAACACCGGGGAGCTGTTTTTT.

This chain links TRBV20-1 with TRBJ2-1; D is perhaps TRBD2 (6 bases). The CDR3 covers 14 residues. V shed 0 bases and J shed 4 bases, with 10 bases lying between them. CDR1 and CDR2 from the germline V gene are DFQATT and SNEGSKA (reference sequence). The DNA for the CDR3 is TGCAGTGCTAGAGAGAGCGGGTCGTACAATGAGCAGTTCTTC. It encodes CSARESGSYNEQFF.

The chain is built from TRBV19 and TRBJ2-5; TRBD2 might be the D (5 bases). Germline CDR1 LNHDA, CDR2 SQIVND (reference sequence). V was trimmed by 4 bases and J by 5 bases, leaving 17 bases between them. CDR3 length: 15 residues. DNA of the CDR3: TGTGCCAGTAGTAGCGGTCCCCGGGGTCGGGAGACCCAGTACTTC. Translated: CASSSGPRGRETQYF.

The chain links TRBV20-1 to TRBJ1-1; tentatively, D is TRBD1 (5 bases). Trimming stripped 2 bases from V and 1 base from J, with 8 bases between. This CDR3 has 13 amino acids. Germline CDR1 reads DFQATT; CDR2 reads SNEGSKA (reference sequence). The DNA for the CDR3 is TGCAGTGCTAGATGGCAGGGGAACACTGAAGCTTTCTTT. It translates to CSARWQGNTEAFF.

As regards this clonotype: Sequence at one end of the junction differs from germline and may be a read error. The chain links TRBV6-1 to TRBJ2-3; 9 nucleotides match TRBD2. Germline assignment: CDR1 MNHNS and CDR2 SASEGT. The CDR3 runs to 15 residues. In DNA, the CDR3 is TGTGCCAGCAGGGAAGCGGGAGGAGTAGGGGATACGCAGTATTTT. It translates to CASREAGGVGDTQYF.

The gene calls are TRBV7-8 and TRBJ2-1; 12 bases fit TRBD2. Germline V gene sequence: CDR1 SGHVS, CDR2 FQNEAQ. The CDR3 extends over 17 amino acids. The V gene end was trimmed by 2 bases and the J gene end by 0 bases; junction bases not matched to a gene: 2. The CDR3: CASSLRGLAGSYNEQFF. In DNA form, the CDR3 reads TGTGCCAGCAGCTTAAGGGGACTAGCGGGCTCCTACAATGAGCAGTTCTTC.

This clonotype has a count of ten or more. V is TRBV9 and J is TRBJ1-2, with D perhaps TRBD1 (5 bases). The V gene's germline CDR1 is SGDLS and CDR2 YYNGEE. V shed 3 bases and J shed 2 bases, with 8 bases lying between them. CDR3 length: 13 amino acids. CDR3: CASSAQENYGYTF. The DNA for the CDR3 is TGTGCCAGCAGCGCACAGGAGAACTATGGCTACACCTTC. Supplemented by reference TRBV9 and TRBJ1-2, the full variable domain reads DSGVTQTPKHLITATGQRVTLRCSPRSGDLSVYWYQQSLDQGLQFLIQYYNGEERAKGNILERFSAQQFPDLHSELNLSSLELGDSALYFCASSAQENYGYTFGSGTRLTVV.

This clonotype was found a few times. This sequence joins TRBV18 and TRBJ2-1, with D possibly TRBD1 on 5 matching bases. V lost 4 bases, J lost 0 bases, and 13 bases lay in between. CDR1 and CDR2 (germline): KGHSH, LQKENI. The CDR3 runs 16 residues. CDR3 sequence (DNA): TGTGCCAGCTCACTCCGACAGCATGACTCCTACAATGAGCAGTTCTTC. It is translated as CASSLRQHDSYNEQFF.

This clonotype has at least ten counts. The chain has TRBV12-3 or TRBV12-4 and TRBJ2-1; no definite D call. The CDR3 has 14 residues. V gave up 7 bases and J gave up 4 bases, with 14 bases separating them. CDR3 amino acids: CASTSRFRYNEQFF. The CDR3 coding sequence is TGTGCCAGCACCTCCCGTTTTCGATACAATGAGCAGTTCTTC.

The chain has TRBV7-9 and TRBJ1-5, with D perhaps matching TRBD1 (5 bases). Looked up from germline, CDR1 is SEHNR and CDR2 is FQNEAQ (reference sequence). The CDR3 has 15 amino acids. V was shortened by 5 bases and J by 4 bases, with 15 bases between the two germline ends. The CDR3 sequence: CASSPPGGGNQPQHF. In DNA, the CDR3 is TGTGCCAGCAGCCCACCGGGCGGGGGAAATCAGCCCCAGCATTTT.